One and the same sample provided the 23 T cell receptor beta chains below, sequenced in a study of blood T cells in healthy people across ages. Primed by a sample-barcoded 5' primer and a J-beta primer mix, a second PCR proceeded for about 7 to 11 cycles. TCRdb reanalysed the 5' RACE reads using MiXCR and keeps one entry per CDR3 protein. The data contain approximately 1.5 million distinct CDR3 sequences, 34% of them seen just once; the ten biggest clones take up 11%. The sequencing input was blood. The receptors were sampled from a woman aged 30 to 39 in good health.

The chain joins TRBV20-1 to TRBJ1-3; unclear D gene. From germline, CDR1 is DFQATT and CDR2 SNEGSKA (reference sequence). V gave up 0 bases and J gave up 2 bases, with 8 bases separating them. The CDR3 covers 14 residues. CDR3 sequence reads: CSARDITTGNTIYF. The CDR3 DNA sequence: TGCAGTGCTAGAGATATTACGACTGGAAACACCATATATTTT.

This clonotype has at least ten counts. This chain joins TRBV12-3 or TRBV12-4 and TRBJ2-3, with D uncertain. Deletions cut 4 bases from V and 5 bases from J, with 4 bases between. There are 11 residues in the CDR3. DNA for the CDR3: TGTGCCAGCAGTTGGGGAGATACGCAGTATTTT. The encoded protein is CASSWGDTQYF.

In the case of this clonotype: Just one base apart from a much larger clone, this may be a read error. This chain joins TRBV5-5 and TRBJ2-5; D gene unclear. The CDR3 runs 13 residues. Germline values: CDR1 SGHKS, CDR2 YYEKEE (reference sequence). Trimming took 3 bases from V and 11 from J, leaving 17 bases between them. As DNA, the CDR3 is TGTGCCAGCAGCTCGCCGATTAACAATGAGCAGTACTTC. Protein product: CASSSPINNEQYF.

This CDR3 is CASSSGAANYEQYF. In nucleotides, the CDR3 is TGTGCCAGCAGCTCCGGGGCAGCAAACTACGAGCAGTACTTC. The chain recombines TRBV7-9 with TRBJ2-7, with D possibly called TRBD1 or TRBD2 (5 bases each). The germline V and J ends were trimmed by 4 bases and 3 bases, with 13 bases remaining between them. This CDR3 contains 14 residues. Looked up from germline, CDR1 is SEHNR and CDR2 is FQNEAQ (reference sequence).

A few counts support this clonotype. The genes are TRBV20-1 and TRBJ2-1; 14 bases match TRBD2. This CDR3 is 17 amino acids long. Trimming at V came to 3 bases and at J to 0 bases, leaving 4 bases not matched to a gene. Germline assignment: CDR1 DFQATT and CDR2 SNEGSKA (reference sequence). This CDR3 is CSARGLAGVTSYNEQFF. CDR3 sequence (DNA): TGCAGTGCTAGGGGACTAGCGGGAGTCACCTCCTACAATGAGCAGTTCTTC.

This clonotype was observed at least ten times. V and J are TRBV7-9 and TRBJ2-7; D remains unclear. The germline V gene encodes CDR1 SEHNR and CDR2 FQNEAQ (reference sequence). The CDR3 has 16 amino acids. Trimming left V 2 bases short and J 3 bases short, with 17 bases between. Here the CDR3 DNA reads TGTGCCAGCAGCTTAAGTCTCAGAAATGTGGACTACGAGCAGTACTTC. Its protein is CASSLSLRNVDYEQYF.

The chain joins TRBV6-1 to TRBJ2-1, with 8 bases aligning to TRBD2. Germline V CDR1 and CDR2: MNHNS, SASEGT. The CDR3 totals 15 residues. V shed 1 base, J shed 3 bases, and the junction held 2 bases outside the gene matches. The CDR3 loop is CASSEELADYNEQFF. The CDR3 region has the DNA TGTGCCAGCAGTGAAGAACTAGCGGACTACAATGAGCAGTTCTTC.

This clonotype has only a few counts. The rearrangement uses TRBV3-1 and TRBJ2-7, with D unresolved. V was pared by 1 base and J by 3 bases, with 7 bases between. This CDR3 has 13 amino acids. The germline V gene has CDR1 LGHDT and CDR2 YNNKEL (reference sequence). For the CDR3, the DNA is TGTGCCAGCAGCCAAGGGGTGGACTACGAGCAGTACTTC. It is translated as CASSQGVDYEQYF.

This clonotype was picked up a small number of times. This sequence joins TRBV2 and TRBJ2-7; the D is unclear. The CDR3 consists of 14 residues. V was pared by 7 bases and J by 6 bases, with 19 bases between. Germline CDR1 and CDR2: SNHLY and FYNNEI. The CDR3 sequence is CASILDRGPGEQYF. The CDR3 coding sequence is TGTGCCAGCATCCTAGACCGTGGCCCTGGCGAGCAGTACTTC.

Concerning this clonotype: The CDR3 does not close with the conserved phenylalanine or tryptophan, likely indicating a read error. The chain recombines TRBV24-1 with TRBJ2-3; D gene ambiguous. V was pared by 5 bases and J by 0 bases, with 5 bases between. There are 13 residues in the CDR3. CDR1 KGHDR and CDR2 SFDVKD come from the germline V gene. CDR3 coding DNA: TGTGCCACCAGTGTGGCTAGCACAGATACGCAGTATTGT. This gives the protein CATSVASTDTQYC.

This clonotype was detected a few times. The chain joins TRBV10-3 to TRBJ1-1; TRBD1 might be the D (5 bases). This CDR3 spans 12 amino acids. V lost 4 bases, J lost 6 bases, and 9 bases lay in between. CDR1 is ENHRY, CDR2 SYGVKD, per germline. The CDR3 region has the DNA TGTGCCATCAGTGTACAGGCCTCTGAAGCTTTCTTT. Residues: CAISVQASEAFF.

As DNA, the CDR3 is TGTGCCAGCAGTGAGACAGGGGGAGGTCAGCCCCAGCATTTT. This codes for CASSETGGGQPQHF. The V call is TRBV6-1, the J call TRBJ1-5; 9 bases agree with TRBD1. Germline values: CDR1 MNHNS, CDR2 SASEGT. CDR3 length: 14 amino acids. V gave up 3 bases and J gave up 6 bases; unmatched junction bases: 3.

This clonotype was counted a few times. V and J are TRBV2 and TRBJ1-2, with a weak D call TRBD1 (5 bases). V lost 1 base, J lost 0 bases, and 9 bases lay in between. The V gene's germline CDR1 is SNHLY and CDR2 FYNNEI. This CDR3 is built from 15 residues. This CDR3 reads CASSEGQGPNYGYTF. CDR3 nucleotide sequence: TGTGCCAGCAGTGAAGGGCAGGGCCCTAACTATGGCTACACCTTC.

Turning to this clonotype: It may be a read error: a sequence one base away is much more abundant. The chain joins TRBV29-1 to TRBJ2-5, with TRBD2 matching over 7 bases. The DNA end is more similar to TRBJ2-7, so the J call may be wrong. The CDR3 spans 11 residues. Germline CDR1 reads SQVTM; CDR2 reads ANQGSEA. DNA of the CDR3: TGCATCGTGGGGACTACCTACGAGCAGTACTTC. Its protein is CIVGTTYEQYF.

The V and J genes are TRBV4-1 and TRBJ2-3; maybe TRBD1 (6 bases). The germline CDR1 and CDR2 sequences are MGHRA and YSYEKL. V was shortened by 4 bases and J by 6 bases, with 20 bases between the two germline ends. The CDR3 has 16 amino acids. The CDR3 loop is CASSLSRDKKWDTQYF. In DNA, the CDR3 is TGCGCCAGCAGCCTCTCCCGGGACAAGAAGTGGGATACGCAGTATTTT.

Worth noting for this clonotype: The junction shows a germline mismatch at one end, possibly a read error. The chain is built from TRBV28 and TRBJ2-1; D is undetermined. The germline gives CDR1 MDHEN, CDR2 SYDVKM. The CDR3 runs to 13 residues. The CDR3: CATSWAGDNEQFF. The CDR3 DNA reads TGTGCCACCAGTTGGGCCGGTGACAATGAGCAGTTCTTC.

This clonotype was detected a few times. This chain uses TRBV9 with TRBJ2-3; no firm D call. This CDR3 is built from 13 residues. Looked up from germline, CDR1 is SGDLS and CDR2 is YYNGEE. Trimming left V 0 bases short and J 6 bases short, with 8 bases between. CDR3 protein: CASSVGTADTQYF. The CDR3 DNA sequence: TGTGCCAGCAGCGTAGGCACAGCGGATACGCAGTATTTT.

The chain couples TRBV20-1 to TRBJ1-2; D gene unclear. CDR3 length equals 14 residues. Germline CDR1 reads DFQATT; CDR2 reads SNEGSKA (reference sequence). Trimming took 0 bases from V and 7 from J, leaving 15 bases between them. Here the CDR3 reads CSARDFSFRCGYTF. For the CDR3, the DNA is TGCAGTGCTAGAGATTTTTCCTTTCGGTGTGGCTACACCTTC.

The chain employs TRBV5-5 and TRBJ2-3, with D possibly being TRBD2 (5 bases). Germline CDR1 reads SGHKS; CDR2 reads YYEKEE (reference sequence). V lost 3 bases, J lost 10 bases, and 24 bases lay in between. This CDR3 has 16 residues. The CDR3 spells CASSSSFGNYGDAQYF. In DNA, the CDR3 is TGTGCCAGCAGCTCTTCTTTCGGGAACTATGGGGATGCGCAGTATTTT.

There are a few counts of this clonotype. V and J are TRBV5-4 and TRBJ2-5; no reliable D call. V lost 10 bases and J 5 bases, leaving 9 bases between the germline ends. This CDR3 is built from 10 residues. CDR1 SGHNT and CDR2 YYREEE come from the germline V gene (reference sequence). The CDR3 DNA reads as TGTGCCTATGGAAGGGAGACCCAGTACTTC. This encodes CAYGRETQYF.

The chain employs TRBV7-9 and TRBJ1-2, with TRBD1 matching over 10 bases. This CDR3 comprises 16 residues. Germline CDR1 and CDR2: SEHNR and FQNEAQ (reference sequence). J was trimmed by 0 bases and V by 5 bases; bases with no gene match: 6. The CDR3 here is CASSGGQGITNYGYTF. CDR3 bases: TGTGCCAGCAGCGGGGGACAGGGGATCACTAACTATGGCTACACCTTC.

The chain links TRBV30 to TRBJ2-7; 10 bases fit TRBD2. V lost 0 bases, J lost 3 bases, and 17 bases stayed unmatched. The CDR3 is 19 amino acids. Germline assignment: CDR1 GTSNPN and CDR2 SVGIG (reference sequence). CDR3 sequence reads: CAWSVTPRLAGANYYEQYF. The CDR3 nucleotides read TGTGCCTGGAGTGTAACCCCAAGGCTAGCGGGGGCCAATTACTACGAGCAGTACTTC.

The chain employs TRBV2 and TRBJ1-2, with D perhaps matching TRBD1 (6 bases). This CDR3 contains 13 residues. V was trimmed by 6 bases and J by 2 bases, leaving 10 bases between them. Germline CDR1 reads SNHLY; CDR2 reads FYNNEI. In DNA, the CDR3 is TGTGCCAGCAGGGACAGTTCAAACTATGGCTACACCTTC. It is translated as CASRDSSNYGYTF.